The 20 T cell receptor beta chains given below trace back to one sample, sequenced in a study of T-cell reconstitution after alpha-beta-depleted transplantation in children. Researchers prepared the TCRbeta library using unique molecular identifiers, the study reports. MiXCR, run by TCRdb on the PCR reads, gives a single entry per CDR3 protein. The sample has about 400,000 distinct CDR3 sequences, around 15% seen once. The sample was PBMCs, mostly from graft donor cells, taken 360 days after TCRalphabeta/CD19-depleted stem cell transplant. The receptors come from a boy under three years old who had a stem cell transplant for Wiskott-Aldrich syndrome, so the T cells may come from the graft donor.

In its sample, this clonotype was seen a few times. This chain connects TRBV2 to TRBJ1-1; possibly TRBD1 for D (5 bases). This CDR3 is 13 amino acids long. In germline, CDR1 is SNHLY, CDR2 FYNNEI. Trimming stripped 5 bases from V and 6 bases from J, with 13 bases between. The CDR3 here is CASSLDGDAEAFF. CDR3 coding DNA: TGTGCCAGCAGTCTTGACGGGGACGCTGAAGCTTTCTTT.

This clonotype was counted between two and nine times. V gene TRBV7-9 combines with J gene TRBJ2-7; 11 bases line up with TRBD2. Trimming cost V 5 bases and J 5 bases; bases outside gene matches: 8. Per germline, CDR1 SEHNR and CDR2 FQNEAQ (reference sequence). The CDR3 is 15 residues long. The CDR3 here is CASSVTLAGAHEQYF. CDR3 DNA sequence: TGTGCCAGCAGCGTAACACTAGCGGGAGCCCACGAGCAGTACTTC.

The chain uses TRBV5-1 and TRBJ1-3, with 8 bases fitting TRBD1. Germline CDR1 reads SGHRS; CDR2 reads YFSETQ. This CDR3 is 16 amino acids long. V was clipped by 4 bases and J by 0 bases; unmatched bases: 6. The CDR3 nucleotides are TGCGCCAGCAGCCGGGACAGGTCGGACTCTGGAAACACCATATATTTT. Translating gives CASSRDRSDSGNTIYF.

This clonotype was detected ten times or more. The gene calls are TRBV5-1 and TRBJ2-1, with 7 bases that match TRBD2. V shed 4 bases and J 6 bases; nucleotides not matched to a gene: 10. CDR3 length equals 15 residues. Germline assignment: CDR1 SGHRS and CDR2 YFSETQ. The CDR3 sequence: CASSPRDYRANEQFF. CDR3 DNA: TGCGCCAGCAGCCCCCGGGACTATAGAGCCAATGAGCAGTTCTTC. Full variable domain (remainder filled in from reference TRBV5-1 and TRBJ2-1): KAGVTQTPRYLIKTRGQQVTLSCSPISGHRSVSWYQQTPGQGLQFLFEYFSETQRNKGNFPGRFSGRQFSNSRSEMNVSTLELGDSALYLCASSPRDYRANEQFFGPGTRLTVL.

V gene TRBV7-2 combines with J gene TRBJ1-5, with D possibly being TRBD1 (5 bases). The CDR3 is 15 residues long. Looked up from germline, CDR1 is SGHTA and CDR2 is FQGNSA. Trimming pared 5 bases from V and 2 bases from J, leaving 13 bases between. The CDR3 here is CASSTRVVGNQPQHF. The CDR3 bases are TGTGCCAGCAGCACCAGGGTTGTGGGCAATCAGCCCCAGCATTTT.

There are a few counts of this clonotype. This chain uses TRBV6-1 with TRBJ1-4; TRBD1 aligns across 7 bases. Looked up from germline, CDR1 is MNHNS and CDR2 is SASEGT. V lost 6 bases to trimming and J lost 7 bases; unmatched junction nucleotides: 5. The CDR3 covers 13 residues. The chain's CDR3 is CASSDRAGEKLFF. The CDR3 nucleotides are TGTGCCAGCAGCGACAGGGCTGGTGAAAAACTGTTTTTT.

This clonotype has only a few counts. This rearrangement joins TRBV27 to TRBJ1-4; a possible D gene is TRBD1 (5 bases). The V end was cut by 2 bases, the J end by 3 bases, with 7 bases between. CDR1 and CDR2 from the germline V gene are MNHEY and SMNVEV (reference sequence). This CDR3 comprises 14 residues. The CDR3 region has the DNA TGTGCCAGCAGTTTAGGGGCAGCTAATGAAAAACTGTTTTTT. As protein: CASSLGAANEKLFF.

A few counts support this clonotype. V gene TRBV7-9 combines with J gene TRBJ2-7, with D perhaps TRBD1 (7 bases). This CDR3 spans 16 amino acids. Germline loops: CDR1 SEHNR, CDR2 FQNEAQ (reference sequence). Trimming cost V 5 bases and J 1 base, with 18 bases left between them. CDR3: CASSQRRQGGSYEQYF. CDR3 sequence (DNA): TGTGCCAGCAGCCAGAGGCGACAGGGAGGATCCTACGAGCAGTACTTC.

As DNA, the CDR3 is TGCGCCAGCAGCTTGGATCAGTGGAGCCCCGGGAGGTCGCACACTGAAGCTTTCTTT. It translates to CASSLDQWSPGRSHTEAFF. J is TRBJ1-1 and V is TRBV5-1; D gene ambiguous. Per the germline V gene, CDR1 is SGHRS and CDR2 is YFSETQ. Trimming cost V 0 bases and J 3 bases, with 24 bases left between them. The CDR3 is made up of 19 amino acids.

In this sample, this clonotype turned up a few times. The CDR3 DNA reads TGTGCCAGCAGCTTAGGCGGGAGCAGGGGAGAGACCCAGTACTTC. Translating it yields CASSLGGSRGETQYF. The chain links TRBV7-9 to TRBJ2-5, with D tentatively TRBD2 (7 bases). Looked up from germline, CDR1 is SEHNR and CDR2 is FQNEAQ (reference sequence). V lost 1 base and J lost 4, with 13 bases in between. CDR3 size: 15 residues.

The CDR3 is CASSSQGGGDEQYF. CDR3 DNA sequence: TGCGCCAGCAGCTCACAGGGGGGGGGCGACGAGCAGTACTTC. V is TRBV5-1 and J is TRBJ2-7; a possible D gene is TRBD1 (8 bases). Germline V gene data show CDR1 as SGHRS and CDR2 as YFSETQ. V lost 3 bases and J lost 5, with 15 bases in between. The CDR3 covers 14 residues.

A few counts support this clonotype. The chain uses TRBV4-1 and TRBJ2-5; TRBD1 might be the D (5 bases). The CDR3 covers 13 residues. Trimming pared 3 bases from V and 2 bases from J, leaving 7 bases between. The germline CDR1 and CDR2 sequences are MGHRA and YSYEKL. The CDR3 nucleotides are TGCGCCAGCAGCCACCGGACACAAGAGACCCAGTACTTC. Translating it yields CASSHRTQETQYF.

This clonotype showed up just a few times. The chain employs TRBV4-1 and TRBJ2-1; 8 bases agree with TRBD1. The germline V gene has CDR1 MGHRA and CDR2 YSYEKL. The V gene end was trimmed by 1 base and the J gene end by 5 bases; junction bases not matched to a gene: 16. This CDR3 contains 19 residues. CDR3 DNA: TGCGCCAGCAGCCAAGCGACTCTATTTTCCGGGACAGGACACAATGAGCAGTTCTTC. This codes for CASSQATLFSGTGHNEQFF.

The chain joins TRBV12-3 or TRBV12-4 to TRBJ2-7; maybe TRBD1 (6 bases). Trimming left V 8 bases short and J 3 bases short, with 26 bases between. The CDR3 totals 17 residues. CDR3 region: CASAYREPYVRGYEQYF. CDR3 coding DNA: TGTGCCAGCGCCTACAGGGAGCCTTACGTAAGGGGCTACGAGCAGTACTTC.

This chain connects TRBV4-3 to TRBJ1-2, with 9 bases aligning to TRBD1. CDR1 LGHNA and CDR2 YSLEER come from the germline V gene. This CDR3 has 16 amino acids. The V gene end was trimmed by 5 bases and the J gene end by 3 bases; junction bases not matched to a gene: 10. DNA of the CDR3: TGCGCCAGCAGCTCGACAGGGGGGGACCTATACTATGGCTACACCTTC. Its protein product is CASSSTGGDLYYGYTF.

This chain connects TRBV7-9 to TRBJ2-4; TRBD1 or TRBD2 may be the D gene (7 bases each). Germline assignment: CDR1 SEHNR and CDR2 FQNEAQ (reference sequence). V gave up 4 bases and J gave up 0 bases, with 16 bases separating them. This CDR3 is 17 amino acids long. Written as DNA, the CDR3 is TGTGCCAGCAGCTCAGGGGGGGCCTCTACAGCCAAAAACATTCAGTACTTC. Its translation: CASSSGGASTAKNIQYF.

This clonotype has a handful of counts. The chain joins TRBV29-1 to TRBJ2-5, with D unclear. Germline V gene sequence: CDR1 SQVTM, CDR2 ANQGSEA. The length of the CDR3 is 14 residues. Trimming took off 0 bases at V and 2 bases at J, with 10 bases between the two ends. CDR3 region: CSVEERRRQETQYF. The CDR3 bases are TGCAGCGTTGAAGAGCGTCGTAGACAAGAGACCCAGTACTTC. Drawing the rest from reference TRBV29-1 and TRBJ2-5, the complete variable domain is SAVISQKPSRDICQRGTSLTIQCQVDSQVTMMFWYRQQPGQSLTLIATANQGSEATYESGFVIDKFPISRPNLTFSTLTVSNMSPEDSSIYLCSVEERRRQETQYFGPGTRLLVL.

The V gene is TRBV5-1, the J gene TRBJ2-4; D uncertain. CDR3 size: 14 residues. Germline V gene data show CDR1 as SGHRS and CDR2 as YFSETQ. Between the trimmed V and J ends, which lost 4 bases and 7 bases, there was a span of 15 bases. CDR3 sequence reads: CASSLEPSSNIQYF. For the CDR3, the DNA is TGCGCCAGCAGCCTCGAACCATCGTCCAACATTCAGTACTTC.

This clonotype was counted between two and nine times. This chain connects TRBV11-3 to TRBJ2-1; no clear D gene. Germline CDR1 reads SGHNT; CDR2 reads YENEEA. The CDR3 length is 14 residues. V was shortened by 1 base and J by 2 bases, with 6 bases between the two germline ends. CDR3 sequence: CASSLVGTYNEQFF. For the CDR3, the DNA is TGTGCCAGCAGCTTAGTGGGGACCTACAATGAGCAGTTCTTC.

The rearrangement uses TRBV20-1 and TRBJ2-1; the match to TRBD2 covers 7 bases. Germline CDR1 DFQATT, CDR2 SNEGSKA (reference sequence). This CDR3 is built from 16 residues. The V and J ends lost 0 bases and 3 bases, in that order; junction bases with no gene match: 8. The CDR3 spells CSARDLGLADYNEQFF. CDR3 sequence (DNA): TGCAGTGCTAGAGATCTTGGGCTAGCGGACTACAATGAGCAGTTCTTC.